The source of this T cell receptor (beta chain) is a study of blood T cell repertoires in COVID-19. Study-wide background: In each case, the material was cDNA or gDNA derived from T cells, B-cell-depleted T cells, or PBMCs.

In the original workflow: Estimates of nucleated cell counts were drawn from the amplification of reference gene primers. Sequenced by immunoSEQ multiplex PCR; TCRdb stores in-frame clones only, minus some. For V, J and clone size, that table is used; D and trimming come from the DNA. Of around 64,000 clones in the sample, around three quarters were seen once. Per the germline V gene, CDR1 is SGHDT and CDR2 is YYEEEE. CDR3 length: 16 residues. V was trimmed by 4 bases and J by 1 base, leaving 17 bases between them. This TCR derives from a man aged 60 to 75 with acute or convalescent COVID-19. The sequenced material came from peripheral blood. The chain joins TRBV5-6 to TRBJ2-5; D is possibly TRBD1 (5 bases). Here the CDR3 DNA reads TGTGCCAGCAGCCCGACTCTCACGACAGCCCAAGAGACCCAGTACTTC. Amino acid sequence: CASSPTLTTAQETQYF.